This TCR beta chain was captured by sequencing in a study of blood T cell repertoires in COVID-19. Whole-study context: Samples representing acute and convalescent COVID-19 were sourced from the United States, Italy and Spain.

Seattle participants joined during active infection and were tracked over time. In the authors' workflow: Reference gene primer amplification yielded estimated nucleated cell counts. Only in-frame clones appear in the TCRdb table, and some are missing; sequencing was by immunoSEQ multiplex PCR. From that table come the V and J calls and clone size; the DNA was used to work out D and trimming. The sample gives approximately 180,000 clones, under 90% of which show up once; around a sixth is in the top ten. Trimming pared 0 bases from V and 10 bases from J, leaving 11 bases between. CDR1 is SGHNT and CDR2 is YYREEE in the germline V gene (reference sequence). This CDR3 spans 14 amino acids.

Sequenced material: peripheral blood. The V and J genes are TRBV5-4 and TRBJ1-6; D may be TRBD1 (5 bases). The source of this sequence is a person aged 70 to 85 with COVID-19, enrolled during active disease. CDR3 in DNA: TGTGCCAGCAGCTTGGAGGGGTTGGCGTCACCCCTCCACTTT. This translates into CASSLEGLASPLHF.